This T cell receptor (beta chain) was sequenced in a study of CD8 T cells in Susac syndrome. The multiple sclerosis controls were treatment-naive patients, and their relapsing-remitting disease was stable or active. TEMRA cells were FACS-enriched, and CD8+ and CD4+ T cells were isolated negatively. The RNA input was 0.5 to 1 ug, and it was reverse transcribed with random hexamers. In TCRdb, the immunoSEQ multiplex PCR reads were re-called with MiXCR into one record per CDR3 protein. This table holds about 280,000 distinct CDR3 sequences, approximately 81% found once. The CDR3 extends over 14 amino acids. After removal of 5 bases from V and 8 bases from J, the junction contained 9 bases not matched to a gene. The germline V gene encodes CDR1 SGDLS and CDR2 YYNGEE.

This sequence originates from a human donor with multiple sclerosis. V usage is TRBV9 and J usage is TRBJ1-2; TRBD1 agrees at 10 bases. The material sequenced was CD8+ T cells from PBMCs. The CDR3 DNA reads TGTGCCAGCAGGCTAGAAGGGACAGGGGACGGCTACACCTTC. It encodes CASRLEGTGDGYTF.